The clone carrying this T cell receptor beta chain was seen only once. A far larger clone is only one base removed, so a read error is likely. Generated by immunoSEQ multiplex PCR, the TCRdb table keeps only in-frame clones and is missing some. The profile shows some 530,000 clones, approximately 81% of them singletons. Trimming took off 5 bases at V and 3 bases at J, with 3 bases between the two ends. Germline-derived CDR1 and CDR2 are MDHEN and SYDVKM. The CDR3 is made up of 11 amino acids. The sample belongs to a study of shared clonotypes between healthy human individuals. The sequenced material came from PBMCs. This receptor was identified in a woman aged 40 to 50 in good health. Some clones in this sample may be carry-over from other donors' samples. The genes are TRBV28 and TRBJ2-3; no firm D call. The CDR3 coding sequence is TGTGCCAGCAGTACGACAGATACGCAGTATTTT. Amino acids: CASSTTDTQYF.